This TCR beta chain was retrieved from a study of blood T cell repertoires in COVID-19. Study overall: There were acute and convalescent COVID-19 samples, and they came from the United States, Italy and Spain. Sample material is recorded as cDNA or gDNA derived from T cells, B-cell-depleted T cells, or PBMCs.

Under the authors' procedure: Cell counts per sample came from amplifying reference gene primers. The protocol was immunoSEQ multiplex PCR, while the TCRdb copy is restricted to in-frame clones and leaves out a portion. Clone size and V and J calls were adopted from that table, with D and trimming inferred from the DNA. This sample has some 180,000 clones, with more than 70% found just once. The sample holds one count of this clone. Germline-derived CDR1 and CDR2 are LGHDT and YNNKEL (reference sequence). Trimming cost V 4 bases and J 4 bases; bases outside gene matches: 7. This CDR3 has 16 residues. The chain has TRBV3-1 (or the pseudogene TRBV3-2) and TRBJ2-2; 9 bases fit TRBD1. What was sequenced was peripheral blood. This clonotype was obtained from a woman between 55 and 75 years old with acute or convalescent COVID-19. The CDR3 sequence: CASSPREGQGTGELFF. The CDR3 DNA is TGTGCCAGCAGCCCCCGAGAGGGACAGGGCACCGGGGAGCTGTTTTTT.